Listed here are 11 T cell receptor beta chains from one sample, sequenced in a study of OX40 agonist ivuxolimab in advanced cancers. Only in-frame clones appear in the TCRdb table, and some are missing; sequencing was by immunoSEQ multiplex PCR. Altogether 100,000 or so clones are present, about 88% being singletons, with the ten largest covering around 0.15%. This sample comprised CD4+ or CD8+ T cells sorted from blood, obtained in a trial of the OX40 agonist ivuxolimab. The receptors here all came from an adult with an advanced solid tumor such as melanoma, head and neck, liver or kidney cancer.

This CDR3 is CASSLTGGQGNSGANVLTF. CDR3 nucleotide sequence: TGCGCCAGCAGCTTGACAGGTGGACAGGGAAACTCTGGGGCCAACGTCCTGACTTTC. The V and J genes are TRBV5-1 and TRBJ2-6; 8 bases line up with TRBD1. Germline loops: CDR1 SGHRS, CDR2 YFSETQ. The V gene end was trimmed by 1 base and the J gene end by 0 bases; junction bases not matched to a gene: 9. The CDR3 is 19 amino acids.

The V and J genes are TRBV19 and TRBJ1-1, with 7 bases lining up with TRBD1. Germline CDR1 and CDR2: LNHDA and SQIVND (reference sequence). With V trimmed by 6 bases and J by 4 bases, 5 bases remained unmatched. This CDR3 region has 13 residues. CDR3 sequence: CASRLSGGTEAFF. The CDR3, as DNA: TGTGCCAGTAGACTATCAGGGGGCACTGAAGCTTTCTTT.

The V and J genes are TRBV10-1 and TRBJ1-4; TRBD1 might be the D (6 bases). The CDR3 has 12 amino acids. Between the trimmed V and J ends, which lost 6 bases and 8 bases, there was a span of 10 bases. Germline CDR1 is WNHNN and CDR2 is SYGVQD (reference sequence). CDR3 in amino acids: CASSYDREKLFF. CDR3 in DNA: TGCGCCAGCAGCTATGACAGGGAAAAACTGTTTTTT.

The CDR3 here is CASSSFGTGTSGANVLTF. The CDR3 DNA follows: TGCGCCAGCAGCTCCTTCGGGACGGGTACCTCTGGGGCCAACGTCCTGACTTTC. The rearrangement links TRBV5-1 to TRBJ2-6, with D perhaps assigned TRBD1 or TRBD2 (5 bases each). The CDR3 has 18 residues. Germline CDR1 SGHRS, CDR2 YFSETQ. Trimming shortened V by 3 bases and J by 0 bases, and 16 bases separated the two germline ends.

CDR3 nucleotide sequence: TGTGCCACCAGCAGGTACAGGGGCCCCTACGAGCAGTACTTC. Translated, it gives CATSRYRGPYEQYF. J is TRBJ2-7 and V is TRBV15; 7 bases line up with TRBD1. This CDR3 region has 14 residues. V lost 3 bases and J lost 2; bases outside the gene matches: 4. Germline V lookup: CDR1 LNHNV, CDR2 YYDKDF (reference sequence).

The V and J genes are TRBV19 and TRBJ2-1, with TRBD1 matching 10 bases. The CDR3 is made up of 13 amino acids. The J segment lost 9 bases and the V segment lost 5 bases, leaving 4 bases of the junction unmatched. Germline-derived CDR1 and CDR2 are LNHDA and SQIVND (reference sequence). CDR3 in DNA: TGTGCCAGTAGTTTCGACAGGGGGCGTGAGCAGTTCTTC. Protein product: CASSFDRGREQFF.

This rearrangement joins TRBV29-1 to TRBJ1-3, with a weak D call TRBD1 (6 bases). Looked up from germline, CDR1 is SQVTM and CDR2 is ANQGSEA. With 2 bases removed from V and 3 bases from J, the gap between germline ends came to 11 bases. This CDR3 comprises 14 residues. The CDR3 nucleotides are TGCAGCGTTGAACGCAGGGGAATTGGAAACACCATATATTTT. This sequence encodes CSVERRGIGNTIYF.

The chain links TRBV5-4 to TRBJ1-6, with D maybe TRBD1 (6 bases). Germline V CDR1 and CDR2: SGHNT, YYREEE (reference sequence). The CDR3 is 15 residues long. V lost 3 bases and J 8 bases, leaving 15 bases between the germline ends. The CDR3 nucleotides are TGTGCCAGCAGCTCAGACGCCCCAGGGGATTCACCCCTCCACTTT. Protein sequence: CASSSDAPGDSPLHF.

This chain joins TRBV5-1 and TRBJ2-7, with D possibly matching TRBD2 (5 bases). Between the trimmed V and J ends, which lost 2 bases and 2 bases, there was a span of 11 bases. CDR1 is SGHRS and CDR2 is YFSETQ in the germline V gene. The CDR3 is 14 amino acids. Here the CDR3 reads CASSFRGNPYEQYF. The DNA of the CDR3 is TGCGCCAGCAGCTTCAGAGGGAACCCCTACGAGCAGTACTTC.

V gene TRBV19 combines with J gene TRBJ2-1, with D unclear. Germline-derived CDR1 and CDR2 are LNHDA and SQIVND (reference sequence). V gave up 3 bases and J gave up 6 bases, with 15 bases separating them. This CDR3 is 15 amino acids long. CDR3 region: CASSMRLLDRNEQFF. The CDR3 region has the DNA TGTGCCAGTAGTATGAGGTTGCTAGATCGCAATGAGCAGTTCTTC.

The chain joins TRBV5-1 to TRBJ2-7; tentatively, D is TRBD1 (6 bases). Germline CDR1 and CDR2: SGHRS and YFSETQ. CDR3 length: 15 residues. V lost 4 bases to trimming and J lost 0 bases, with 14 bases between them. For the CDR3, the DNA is TGCGCCAGCAGCGGGGGTAAAGGGGGCTCCTACGAGCAGTACTTC. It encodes CASSGGKGGSYEQYF.